The T cell receptor (beta chain) described here comes from a study of CD4 T cells in relation to SARS-CoV-2 and coronaviruses (dated by TCRdb to the early 2020s). Regarding the complete study: A median age of about 36 years, with a range of about 20 to 75 years, was recorded for the full convalescent cohort of over ten patients. Patient-derived lymphoblastoid cell lines were used to map the HLA restriction of shared crossreactive spike epitopes. Among the approximately twelve convalescent patients, 8 males and 4 females were included, and two of the subjects were Hispanic. A different TCR-beta assay, based on Illumina, was used to sequence expansion assays from other donors in the study. At the level of individual TCR clonotypes, the study measured memory CD4+ T cell crossreactivity between SARS-CoV-2 spike protein and common cold coronavirus spike proteins. Samples from a few pre-COVID donors and the naive versus memory experiments were sequenced with the Adaptive Biotechnologies TCR-sequencing kit; other data were Illumina-based.

Naive and memory CD4+ T cells were separated from cryopreserved PBMCs by CD4 enrichment followed by EasySep naive CD4+ T cell enrichment. Ficoll-Paque PLUS gradient centrifugation was used to isolate PBMCs from leukapheresis product or whole blood. PBMCs were either cryopreserved at -140°C or used fresh in the expansion assay. The QIAamp Micro DNA Kit was used to extract genomic DNA from the CD4+ T cells. The paper as a whole reports these results and caveats: Approximately 60% of donors had memory CD4+ clonotypes that crossrecognized SARS-CoV-2 and at least one common cold coronavirus spike. Compared with monoreactive clones, crossreactive clones had significantly weaker SARS-CoV-2-driven expansion, a result consistent with antigenic imprinting. No donor contributed both pre-pandemic and post-infection samples, which limited tracing the source of pre-existing responses. Small numbers of patients and of tested TCRs limited the study. Because the crossreactivity analysis focused on spike protein, crossreactivity against other viral proteins was not assessed. Naive versus memory sequencing indicated the assay detects memory recall responses rather than primary responses primed during culture.

Uncultured naive and memory CD4+ T cell DNA received deep-resolution immunoSEQ TCR-beta sequencing. Regarding the original processing steps: During preprocessing, nonproductive sequences were removed, along with CDR3s that did not begin with C, did not end with F or W, or were shorter than 7 amino acids. Cultured and uncultured naive and memory CD4+ repertoires were searched for previously identified spike- and CEF-reactive CDR3s. After three terminal residues were trimmed from each end, CDR3 homology was quantified as pairwise Levenshtein distance using the stringdist R package. In its TCRdb copy, this immuneACCESS table keeps in-frame sequences only and misses some clones. Where compared with another copy, unresolved V genes explain less than half of these, and the others have no known cause. V and J calls and clone size follow that table, whereas D and trimming were derived from the DNA. The sample table lists some 60,000 clones, just over 90% of them with a count of one. Around 0.41% of the sample goes to the ten largest clones.

Of note for this clone: It lacks a known antigen. Base quality data are lacking; no much larger clone is found one base away.

Spanning cysteine to phenylalanine, the CDR3 consists of 11 amino acids. Only the CDR3 region is kept as DNA, spanning 33 bases read in frame from base 1. The CDR1 and CDR2 encoded by the germline V gene (reference sequence) are LNHDA and SQIVND. V is cut by 3 bases and J by 6 bases, and the space between the germline ends is 2 bases. Specimen: naive CD4+ T cells from PBMCs. Sample cell subset or site, as interpreted from the label and publication: naive CD4+ T cells isolated by negative enrichment. The V and J genes are TRBV19 and TRBJ2-2; too little of a D gene remains to name it. This clonotype originated in an adult with COVID-19. The encoded CDR3 is CASSISGELFF. The nucleotide sequence is TGTGCCAGTAGTATTTCCGGGGAGCTGTTTTTT.